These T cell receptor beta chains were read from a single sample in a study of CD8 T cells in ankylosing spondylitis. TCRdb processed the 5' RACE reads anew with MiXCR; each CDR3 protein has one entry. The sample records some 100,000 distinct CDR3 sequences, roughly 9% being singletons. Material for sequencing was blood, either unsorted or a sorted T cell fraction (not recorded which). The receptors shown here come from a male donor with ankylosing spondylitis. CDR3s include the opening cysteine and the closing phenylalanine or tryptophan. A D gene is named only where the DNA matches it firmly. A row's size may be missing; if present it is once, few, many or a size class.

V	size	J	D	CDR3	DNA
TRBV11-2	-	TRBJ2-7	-	CASSSVPGQKGSYEQYF	TGTGCCAGCAGCTCAGTCCCCGGGCAAAAAGGCTCCTACGAGCAGTACTTC
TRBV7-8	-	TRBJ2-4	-	CASSLEDLKNIQYF	TGTGCCAGCAGCTTAGAGGACCTAAAAAACATTCAGTACTTC
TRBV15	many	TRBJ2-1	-	CATSRDLTGPSYNEQFF	TGTGCCACCAGCAGAGATCTTACAGGACCCTCCTACAATGAGCAGTTCTTC
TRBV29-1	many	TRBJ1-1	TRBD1	CSVGQGDTEAFF	TGCAGCGTTGGGCAGGGGGACACTGAAGCTTTCTTT
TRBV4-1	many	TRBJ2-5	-	CASSQVISGQETQYF	TGCGCCAGCAGCCAAGTTATATCCGGCCAAGAGACCCAGTACTTC
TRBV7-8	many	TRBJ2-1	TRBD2	CASSLDLAGVREQFF	TGTGCCAGCAGCTTAGACCTAGCGGGAGTACGGGAGCAGTTCTTC
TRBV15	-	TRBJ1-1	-	CATSRADSTTEAFF	TGTGCCACCAGCAGAGCGGACAGTACCACTGAAGCTTTCTTT
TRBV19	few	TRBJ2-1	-	CASSIGSSGTMQFF	TGTGCCAGTAGTATTGGGTCCTCTGGGACAATGCAGTTCTTC
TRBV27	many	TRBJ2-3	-	CASSSGLGTQYF	TGTGCCAGCAGTTCCGGGTTGGGTACGCAGTATTTT
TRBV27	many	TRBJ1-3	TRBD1	CASRPKSFAGGDPIYF	TGTGCCAGCAGACCAAAGTCTTTTGCAGGGGGCGATCCCATATATTTT
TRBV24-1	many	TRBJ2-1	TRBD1	CATSDLEGAVNEQFF	TGTGCCACCAGTGATTTAGAGGGGGCGGTTAATGAGCAGTTCTTC
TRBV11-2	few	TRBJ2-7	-	CASSLERWGGHTYEQYF	TGTGCCAGCAGCTTAGAGCGCTGGGGGGGACACACCTACGAGCAGTACTTC
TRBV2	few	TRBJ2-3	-	CASSEAVPGTDTQYF	TGTGCCAGCAGTGAAGCGGTGCCCGGCACAGATACGCAGTATTTT
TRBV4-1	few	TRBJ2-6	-	CASSLGQTGANVLTF	TGCGCCAGCAGCCTCGGCCAAACTGGGGCCAACGTCCTGACTTTC
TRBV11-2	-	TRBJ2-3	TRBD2	CASSLEASGPQDTQYF	TGTGCCAGCAGCTTAGAGGCTAGCGGGCCTCAGGATACGCAGTATTTT
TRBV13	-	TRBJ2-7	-	CASSGPFIYEQYF	TGTGCCAGCAGCGGCCCCTTTATCTACGAGCAGTACTTC
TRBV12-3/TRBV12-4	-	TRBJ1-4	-	CASSHRLGGTNEKLFF	TGTGCCAGCAGTCACCGACTGGGGGGGACTAATGAAAAACTGTTTTTT
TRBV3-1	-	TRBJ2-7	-	CASSKGAGGRHEQYF	TGTGCCAGCAGCAAGGGGGCGGGAGGCCGCCACGAGCAGTACTTC
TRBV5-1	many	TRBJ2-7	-	CASSFTGSYEQYF	TGCGCCAGCAGCTTTACCGGCTCCTACGAGCAGTACTTC
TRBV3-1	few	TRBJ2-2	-	CASSQEGTGANTGELFF	TGTGCCAGCAGCCAAGAGGGGACGGGAGCCAACACCGGGGAGCTGTTTTTT
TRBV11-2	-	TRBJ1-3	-	CASVPTGSSGNTIYF	TGTGCCAGTGTTCCCACCGGGTCATCAGGAAACACCATATATTTT
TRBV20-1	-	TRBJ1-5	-	CSAREPGDLRQPQHF	TGCAGTGCTAGAGAGCCCGGGGATCTGCGGCAGCCCCAGCATTTT
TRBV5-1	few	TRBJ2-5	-	CASRQPGEWVGETQYF	TGCGCCAGCAGACAGCCCGGCGAGTGGGTGGGAGAGACCCAGTACTTC
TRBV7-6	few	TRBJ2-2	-	CASSLDASFETSTGELFF	TGTGCCAGCAGCTTGGATGCTAGTTTCGAGACAAGCACCGGGGAGCTGTTTTTT
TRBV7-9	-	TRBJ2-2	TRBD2	CASSTSGRDTGELFF	TGTGCCAGCAGCACTAGCGGGAGAGACACCGGGGAGCTGTTTTTT
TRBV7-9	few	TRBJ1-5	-	CASSLAEGIGQPQHF	TGTGCCAGCAGCTTAGCGGAGGGTATAGGGCAGCCCCAGCATTTT
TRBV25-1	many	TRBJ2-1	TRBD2	CASSLLAGSGNEQFF	TGTGCCAGCAGTTTACTAGCGGGTTCAGGGAATGAGCAGTTCTTC
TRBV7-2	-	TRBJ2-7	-	CASSVNRDSYEQYF	TGTGCCAGCAGCGTAAACAGGGACTCTTACGAGCAGTACTTC
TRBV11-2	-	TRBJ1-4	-	CASSLDPRDEKLFF	TGTGCCAGCAGCTTGGACCCAAGGGATGAAAAACTGTTTTTT
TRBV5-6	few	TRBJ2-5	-	CASSLARTYQETQYF	TGTGCCAGCAGCTTGGCCCGCACGTACCAAGAGACCCAGTACTTC
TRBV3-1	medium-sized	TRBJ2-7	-	CASLPSGAPYEQYF	TGTGCCAGCCTGCCGTCAGGGGCGCCTTACGAGCAGTACTTC
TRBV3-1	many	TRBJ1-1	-	CASSQEGRRTEAFF	TGTGCCAGCAGCCAAGAGGGGCGGCGCACTGAAGCTTTCTTT
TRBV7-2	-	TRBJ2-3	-	CASSHTWGSFLADTQYF	TGTGCCAGCAGCCACACCTGGGGTAGCTTTTTGGCAGATACGCAGTATTTT
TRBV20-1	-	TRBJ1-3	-	CSARVMGGNTIYF	TGCAGTGCCAGGGTCATGGGAGGAAACACCATATATTTT
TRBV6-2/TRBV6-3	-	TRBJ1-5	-	CASSSISPNQPQHF	TGTGCCAGCAGCTCAATATCCCCAAATCAGCCCCAGCATTTT
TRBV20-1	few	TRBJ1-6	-	CSARSGVLVSPLHF	TGCAGTGCTAGGTCCGGGGTGTTAGTTTCACCCCTCCACTTT
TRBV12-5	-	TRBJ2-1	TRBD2	CASGFRLAGGNEQFF	TGTGCTAGTGGTTTCCGACTAGCGGGAGGGAATGAGCAGTTCTTC
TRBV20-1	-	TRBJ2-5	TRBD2	CSARPLAGELETQYF	TGCAGTGCTAGACCGTTAGCGGGAGAGCTAGAGACCCAGTACTTC
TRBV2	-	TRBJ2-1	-	CASSEWGGSGALNEQFF	TGTGCCAGCAGTGAATGGGGTGGTAGCGGAGCACTTAATGAGCAGTTCTTC
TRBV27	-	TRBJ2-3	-	CASSLPTSTDTQYF	TGTGCCAGCAGTTTGCCTACTAGCACAGATACGCAGTATTTT
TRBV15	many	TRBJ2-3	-	CATSIPGSTDTQYF	TGTGCCACCAGTATCCCAGGGAGTACAGATACGCAGTATTTT
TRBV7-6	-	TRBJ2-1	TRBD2	CASSLALALREGAGPYNEQFF	TGTGCCAGCAGCTTAGCTCTCGCGCTCCGGGAGGGCGCTGGCCCCTACAATGAGCAGTTCTTC
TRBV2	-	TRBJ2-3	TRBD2	CAGTPGLAGLPTDTQYF	TGTGCCGGTACTCCGGGACTAGCGGGGCTACCCACAGATACGCAGTATTTT
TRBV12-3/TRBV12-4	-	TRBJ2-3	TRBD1	CASSQTGADTQYF	TGTGCCAGCAGTCAAACAGGGGCAGATACGCAGTATTTT
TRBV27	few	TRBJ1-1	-	CASSLPRGEAFF	TGTGCCAGCAGTTTACCCCGGGGAGAAGCTTTCTTT
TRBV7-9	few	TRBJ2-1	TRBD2	CASSLSGLGVNEQFF	TGTGCCAGCAGCTTATCGGGACTAGGGGTCAATGAGCAGTTCTTC
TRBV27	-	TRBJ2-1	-	CASSLSRLGVHNEQFF	TGTGCCAGCAGTTTATCGAGGCTAGGGGTCCACAATGAGCAGTTCTTC
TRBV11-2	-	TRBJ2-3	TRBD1	CASSHGQGWADTQYF	TGTGCCAGCAGCCACGGACAGGGATGGGCAGATACGCAGTATTTT
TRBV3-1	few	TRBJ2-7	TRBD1	CASSLDRTGDLYEQYF	TGTGCCAGCAGCCTCGATAGGACAGGGGATCTATACGAGCAGTACTTC
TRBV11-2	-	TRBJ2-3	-	CASRPGAKGTDTQYF	TGTGCCAGCAGACCCGGGGCCAAGGGCACAGATACGCAGTATTTT
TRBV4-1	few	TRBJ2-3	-	CASSQEGYQSTDTQYF	TGCGCCAGCAGCCAAGAGGGCTACCAGAGCACAGATACGCAGTATTTT
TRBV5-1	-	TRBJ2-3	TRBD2	CASSLAGLEQDTQYF	TGCGCCAGCAGCCTCGCGGGACTAGAACAAGATACGCAGTATTTT
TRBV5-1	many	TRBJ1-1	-	CASRAGRTEAFF	TGCGCCAGCAGGGCAGGGAGGACTGAAGCTTTCTTT
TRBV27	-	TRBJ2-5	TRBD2	CASSSGLARETQYF	TGTGCCAGCAGTTCGGGACTAGCGAGGGAGACCCAGTACTTC
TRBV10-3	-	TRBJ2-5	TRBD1	CAISEGTEETQYF	TGTGCCATCAGTGAGGGGACAGAAGAGACCCAGTACTTC